This T cell receptor beta chain is drawn from a study of T-cell memory formation after mild COVID-19. Study-level results: The CD4+ clones that contracted clustered mainly within CM and EM, and the CD8+ clones concentrated in EMRA. Clones contracting over day 15 to 85 were CD4/CD8 balanced, with later expanders leaning CD4+.

cDNA libraries for TCR alpha and TCR beta, carrying sample barcodes and UMIs, came from 5'RACE with constant-segment primers. TCRdb redid the calling of the 5' RACE reads with MiXCR, one entry per CDR3 protein. The table records about 88,000 distinct CDR3 sequences, roughly 25% of them present only once. This clonotype came up a few times. The antigen is not known. The germline V and J ends were trimmed by 5 bases and 3 bases, with 10 bases remaining between them. The CDR3 contains 13 residues. CDR1 is ENHRY and CDR2 is SYGVKD in the germline V gene. The receptor comes from a man younger than 35 who had mild COVID-19 (a few samples of this study predate the infection). Cell type and time point are not known. J is TRBJ2-5 and V is TRBV10-3, with a tentative D call TRBD2 (6 bases). The source material was PBMCs or a T cell subset sorted from them (not recorded which). This chain's CDR3 is CAISNPGEETQYF. CDR3 sequence (DNA): TGTGCCATCAGTAACCCGGGGGAAGAGACCCAGTACTTC.